The 5 T cell receptor beta chains given below trace back to one sample, sequenced in a study of shared clonotypes between healthy human individuals. Using immunoSEQ multiplex PCR, the repertoire was profiled, and TCRdb retains in-frame clones only, with some absent. The sample holds approximately 620,000 clones; approximately 97% are singletons and the top ten take 0.057%. The sequencing sample was made of naive CD4+ T cells sorted from blood. Subset described: CD45RA+ positively selected. All receptors derive from a woman in her twenties or thirties in good health.

The V call is TRBV2, the J call TRBJ2-2; 7 bases map to TRBD1. Germline CDR1 reads SNHLY; CDR2 reads FYNNEI. The trim removed 6 bases at V and 4 bases at J, leaving 11 bases unmatched. The CDR3 covers 16 residues. CDR3 sequence reads: CASRDAGTVSTGELFF. Here the CDR3 DNA reads TGTGCCAGCAGGGACGCCGGGACAGTGTCCACCGGGGAGCTGTTTTTT.

The chain couples TRBV15 to TRBJ2-1, with D possibly matching TRBD2 (6 bases). The CDR3 length is 17 residues. Trimming took off 0 bases at V and 1 base at J, with 13 bases between the two ends. Per the germline V gene, CDR1 is LNHNV and CDR2 is YYDKDF (reference sequence). This chain's CDR3 is CATSRDIYLASYNEQFF. The CDR3 DNA follows: TGTGCCACCAGCAGAGACATTTATCTAGCGTCCTACAATGAGCAGTTCTTC.

J is TRBJ2-2 and V is TRBV28; D uncertain. The CDR3 spans 16 residues. CDR1 is MDHEN and CDR2 is SYDVKM in the germline V gene. V shed 3 bases and J shed 4 bases, with 15 bases lying between them. CDR3 protein: CASSFDLGRGTGELFF. CDR3 coding DNA: TGTGCCAGCAGTTTTGACCTCGGTCGAGGCACCGGGGAGCTGTTTTTT.

J is TRBJ2-1 and V is TRBV7-9; 10 nucleotides agree with TRBD2. The CDR3 loop spans 18 amino acids. V lost 5 bases and J lost 5; bases outside the gene matches: 15. In germline, CDR1 is SEHNR, CDR2 FQNEAQ (reference sequence). CDR3 loop: CASSPTGLAGVYNNEQFF. The CDR3 DNA reads as TGTGCCAGCAGCCCTACCGGGCTAGCGGGAGTGTATAACAATGAGCAGTTCTTC.

The CDR3 DNA reads as TGTGCCAGCAGTTCCAACCCGGGACAGGGACGAGAAAAACTGTTTTTT. Translation: CASSSNPGQGREKLFF. The chain joins TRBV28 to TRBJ1-4, with 9 bases that match TRBD1. Looked up from germline, CDR1 is MDHEN and CDR2 is SYDVKM. This CDR3 has 16 residues. V shed 4 bases and J 8 bases; nucleotides not matched to a gene: 11.